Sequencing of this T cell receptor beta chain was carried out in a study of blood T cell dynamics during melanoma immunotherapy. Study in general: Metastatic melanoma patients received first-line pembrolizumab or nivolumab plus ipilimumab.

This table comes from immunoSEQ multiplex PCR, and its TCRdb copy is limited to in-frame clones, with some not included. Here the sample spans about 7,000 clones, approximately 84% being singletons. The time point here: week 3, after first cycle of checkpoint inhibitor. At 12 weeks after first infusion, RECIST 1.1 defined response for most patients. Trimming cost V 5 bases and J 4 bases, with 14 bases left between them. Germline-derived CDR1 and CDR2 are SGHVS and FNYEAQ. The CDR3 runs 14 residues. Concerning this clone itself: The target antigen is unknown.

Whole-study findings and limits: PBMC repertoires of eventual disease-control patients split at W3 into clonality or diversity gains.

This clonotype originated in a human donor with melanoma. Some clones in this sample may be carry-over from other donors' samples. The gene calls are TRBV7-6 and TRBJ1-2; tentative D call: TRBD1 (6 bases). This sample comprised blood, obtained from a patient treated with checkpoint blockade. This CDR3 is CASSPIDRTYGYTF. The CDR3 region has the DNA TGTGCCAGCAGCCCAATTGACAGGACCTATGGCTACACCTTC.